This T cell receptor (beta chain) was identified during a study of cytomegalovirus exposure and HLA in healthy donors (dated by TCRdb to between 2016 and 2019). In the study overall: In an earlier analysis of roughly 590 of the donors, around 300 Gb of sequence data and 90 million to 120 million unique TCR beta sequences from about 180 million T cells were reported. HLA typing covered class I and class II loci at four-digit resolution. A later genetic analysis took genome-wide SNP genotypes for 398 of the 666 donors and used that subset as a discovery cohort. In an earlier analysis of 500 to 650 of the donors, high-throughput TCR beta sequencing was used to judge whether each TCR beta V gene segment behaved as functional or pseudogenic. Alongside the repertoire data, information on donor age, sex, ethnicity and CMV serostatus was compiled. A later analysis re-examined previously published TCR beta repertoires from just over 650 donors and added high-resolution HLA genotyping to investigate patterns of TCR occurrence. The number of donors typed differed by locus, with about 629-630 for A, B, C, DRB1 and DQB1, approximately 500 for DQA1, about 610 for DPA1, and 450 to 480 for DPB1. Among some 400 genotyped donors of the cohort, an average of roughly 240,000 unique TCR beta nucleotide sequences were sequenced per donor, around 18% of them non-productive. In addition to the first cohort of approximately 650 subjects, a separate validation cohort of 120 different subjects was used. To predict cytomegalovirus infection status, the study combined high-throughput TCR immunosequencing, statistical association of individual TCRs with disease status, and machine learning. Roughly 5 DR-DQ haplotypes were handled as single units for association and clustering, since linkage in the cohort was strong. Among the roughly 400 genotyped donors, 75% to 90% belonged to the genetic ancestry cluster associated with self-reported Caucasian donors. Roughly 300 gigabases of sequencing data and around 80 million unique TCR sequences made up an early release that covered about 640 HLA-typed donors. All discovery cohort repertoires had been generated on a single sequencing platform. The T cell repertoires of under 700 subjects were profiled by immunosequencing and related to cytomegalovirus serostatus. The study aimed to test whether signatures of past pathogen exposure could be identified by cataloging public T cell receptors. Rather than drawing on any new phenotypic data, the later analysis identified candidate immune exposures from TCR beta sequences and the way those sequences occurred across donors.

As encoded in the germline V gene (reference sequence), CDR1 is MNHEY while CDR2 is SMNVEV. The CDR3 has 15 amino acids, counting the end cysteine and phenylalanine. Of all the DNA, just the CDR3 is kept, 45 bases in frame from base 1. Unmatched junction bases come to 3, with V trimmed by 1 base and J by 5 bases. The investigation overall reported the following: A further reported finding was that TCR beta sequences accurately predicted the HLA-A and HLA-B alleles for most subjects in the first cohort. According to a later analysis, parvovirus B19, influenza, CMV and Epstein-Barr virus appeared linked to several top co-occurrence clusters. Sequencing depth was assumed to be roughly uniform across donors in the presence/absence analyses, though that assumption may not hold. A later analysis associated 17,000 or so TCR beta sequences with specific HLA alleles at a false discovery rate of 0.05. When HLA alleles, especially DR and DQ, strongly co-occurred, TCR associations were difficult to assign to individual alleles. A few of the identified cytomegalovirus-associated TCR beta chains were confirmed in vitro to be specific for cytomegalovirus antigens. The 87-base-pair reads could not distinguish some IMGT-functional V segments, including TRBV6-2 and TRBV6-3, so those segments were excluded. Correlated functional status among segregating V segments might reflect linkage disequilibrium, but an unknown experimental factor could not be ruled out. A later genetic analysis reported fewer N-insertions in productive TCRs among donors in an Asian-associated ancestry cluster than the roughly 690-donor mean. The study gave a list of about 160 TCR beta chains associated with cytomegalovirus. Cytomegalovirus status was reported to be diagnosed by the classifier with high specificity and sensitivity in both the original and validation cohorts. This cohort had only TCR beta chains sequenced, and the lack of alpha or paired-chain data limited which features could be detected. Across donors, most TCR sequences were observed very rarely, whereas some public TCRs were present in many individuals. The sequencing pipeline was judged likely to have produced a cluster of highly shared sequence variants as a technical artifact. In a later analysis, the rate of TCR association differed among HLA loci, with DRB1 alleles having the most associated TCRs and HLA-C alleles having the fewest. Most CMV-associated TCR beta chains appeared to be HLA-restricted in a later analysis, and the HLA associations seemed to be driven largely by CMV exposure. The only immune exposure information available for the cohort was CMV serostatus. A later analysis found that HLA-associated TCR beta chains were more clonally expanded and had lower generation probabilities than equally common non-associated chains. Because HLA typing was missing for some donors at each locus, association tests included only the typed subset. In a later genetic analysis, a missense DCLRE1C variant was associated with V-gene and J-gene trimming of TCR beta chains, and the association was replicated in an independent cohort. An earlier analysis of around 600 of the donors showed that most TCR beta V segments appeared in productive rearrangements either about 87% or about 30% of the time, which broadly matched IMGT annotations. Because counts were too low, some 16 rarely observed V segments, including chromosome 9 orphons, were excluded from the earlier analysis of 587 of the donors. The authors suggested that the approach could potentially be extended to other disease states and immunological phenotypes.

In total, 666 healthy bone marrow donors made up the cohort. At the time of sampling, every cohort member was nominally healthy, though immune exposures that went unrecorded were likely present. The donor was CMV seronegative and belonged to the group of 350 or so seronegative cohort members. A peripheral blood sample was provided by each donor, and peripheral blood mononuclear cells were used for TCR beta sequencing. The Qiagen DNeasy Blood Extraction Kit was used to extract genomic DNA from the blood cell samples. Receptor libraries were prepared by the immunoSEQ multiplex PCR assay. For the multiplex PCR, a mixture combining 60 forward primers for TCR Vbeta segments and 13 reverse primers for TCR Jbeta segments was used. A multiplex PCR assay on genomic DNA amplified the CDR3 region of rearranged TCR beta genes. Amplified TCR beta libraries were sequenced as 87-base-pair reads on the Illumina HiSeq System. Per the authors' processing: A later analysis counted some 80 million unique TCR beta chains across the 690 or so repertoires, and some 11 million of these chains were shared by at least two donors. Raw reads were error-corrected and collapsed into unique sequences with a nearest-neighbor algorithm that merged closely related sequences to remove PCR and sequencing errors. Alignment of CDR3 sequences to IMGT reference sequences was used to assign V, D and J gene segments. For a sequence to be retained, a match of at least six nucleotides was required to both a V gene segment and a J gene segment. A rearrangement counted as productive if the CDR3 had no stop codons and remained in frame with V and J, and every other rearrangement counted as non-productive. CDR3 was defined according to IMGT convention as the region running from the second conserved V-encoded cysteine to the conserved J-encoded phenylalanine. The earlier analysis of 550 to 650 of the donors excluded any sequence lacking an unambiguous match to a single V gene segment. In an earlier analysis of approximately 500 of the donors, a V segment was called functional when productive rearrangements were above 56.7%, and segregating when the standard deviation between donors exceeded 5%. A statistical classification framework was developed to diagnose cytomegalovirus status using the catalog of TCR beta chain sequences. A later analysis assigned V and J genes by comparing TCR nucleotide sequences with IMGT/GENE-DB human TR gene sequences. In a later analysis, CDR3 sequences and most-parsimonious VDJ recombination scenarios were assigned using the TCRdist pipeline. In a later analysis, every TCR beta chain was defined by the combination of its CDR3 amino acid sequence and its V-gene family, and reads without a unique V-gene family were dropped. To address suspected cross-contamination and a sequencing artifact, a later analysis removed roughly 580 highly shared, low-generation-probability nucleotide sequences. In a later analysis, a clonal expansion index was calculated for each public chain from normalized within-repertoire ranks of inferred template counts. In a later analysis, generation probabilities were computed using a VDJ recombination model fitted to out-of-frame rearrangements, and the results were checked against IGoR. Hypergeometric tests were used in a later analysis to score TCR-TCR, TCR-HLA and TCR-CMV co-occurrence, with a repertoire-size bias correction applied to the TCR pairs. A later analysis estimated false discovery rates by permuting HLA or CMV assignments 20 times. In a later analysis, co-occurring TCRs were grouped with DBSCAN, and TCRdist sequence similarity was added when clustering was performed within HLA-allele-positive subsets. For co-occurrence clustering, repertoires with fewer than 30,000 or more than 120,000 public chains were excluded, along with roughly 5 repertoires with anomalous nucleotide sharing. TCRdb mirrors the immuneACCESS table, restricted to in-frame sequences. Some clones are absent from its copies; in checked studies, under half trace to an unresolved V gene, and the reason for the others is unknown. The V and J calls and clone size come from that table; D and trimming were worked out from the DNA. In this sample the table shows around 150,000 clones, about 80% of which occur a single time. The top ten clones comprise roughly 4.7% of the sample.

Comments on this clone: The antigen it binds to is not known. Base qualities are missing; no much larger clone stands one base away.

The rearrangement combines TRBV27 with TRBJ2-1; a stretch of 9 junction bases matches TRBD1. The sample consisted of PBMCs. This sequence was found in a man aged 30 to 39 in good health and CMV-seronegative. Read as DNA, the sequence is TGTGCCAGCAGTTTATGGGGACAGGGCAACAATGAGCAGTTCTTC. This gives the protein CASSLWGQGNNEQFF.